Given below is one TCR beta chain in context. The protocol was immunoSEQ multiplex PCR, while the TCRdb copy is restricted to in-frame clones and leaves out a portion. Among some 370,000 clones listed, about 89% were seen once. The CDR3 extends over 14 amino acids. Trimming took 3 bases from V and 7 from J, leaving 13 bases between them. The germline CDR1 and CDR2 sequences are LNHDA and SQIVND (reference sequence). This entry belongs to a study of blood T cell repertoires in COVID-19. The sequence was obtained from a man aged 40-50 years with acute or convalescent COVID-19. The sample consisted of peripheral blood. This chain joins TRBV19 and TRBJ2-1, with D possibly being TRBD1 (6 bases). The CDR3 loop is CASSIVLGANEQFF. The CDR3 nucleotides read TGTGCCAGTAGTATTGTCCTGGGGGCGAATGAGCAGTTCTTC.